This is a list of T cell receptor beta chains from one sample in a study of blood T cells in healthy people across ages. TCRdb called the 5' RACE reads again in MiXCR, with one record for every CDR3 protein. There are hundreds of thousands of distinct CDR3 sequences in the sample; about 61% occur only once, and under 30% lies in the top ten. Sequenced material: blood. The receptors stem from a man aged 40-55 years in good health. The CDR3 runs from the conserved cysteine through the conserved F or W. Each record gives: J gene, CDR3 length, clone size, D gene, V gene, CDR3 protein, CDR3 DNA. D genes are given only for firm matches. Size is stated for part of the rows, as once, few or many counts, or as a class when the clone is expanded.

TRBJ2-3	16	-	-	TRBV7-9	CASSPAGSGLTDTQYF	TGTGCCAGCAGCCCGGCCGGCAGCGGTCTCACAGATACGCAGTATTTT
TRBJ1-1	17	-	-	TRBV10-3	CAISESGRGGKNTEAFF	TGTGCCATCAGTGAGTCAGGACGGGGAGGGAAGAACACTGAAGCTTTCTTT
TRBJ2-1	16	-	TRBD1	TRBV27	CASNRNGQGAHNEQFF	TGTGCCAGCAACAGAAACGGACAGGGGGCTCACAATGAGCAGTTCTTC
TRBJ2-5	17	-	-	TRBV28	CASSPSSRTGLGETQYF	TGTGCCAGCAGCCCCTCATCCAGAACAGGGCTGGGGGAGACCCAGTACTTC
TRBJ2-3	18	-	-	TRBV4-1	CASSQVPRTPTSTDTQYF	TGCGCCAGCAGCCAAGTTCCCCGGACACCCACTAGCACAGATACGCAGTATTTT
TRBJ2-5	12	-	-	TRBV27	CASSLWGDEQYF	TGTGCCAGCAGTTTATGGGGGGATGAGCAGTACTTC
TRBJ1-5	16	-	TRBD1	TRBV12-3/TRBV12-4	CASSPTGGWGSQPQHF	TGTGCCAGCAGTCCTACAGGGGGGTGGGGGAGTCAGCCCCAGCATTTT
TRBJ2-1	15	-	TRBD2	TRBV7-9	CASSLTSGGSGEQFF	TGTGCCAGCAGCTTAACTAGCGGGGGCTCGGGAGAGCAGTTCTTC
TRBJ2-1	12	-	-	TRBV20-1	CSARTRDAEQFF	TGCAGTGCTAGGACCCGGGACGCCGAGCAGTTCTTC
TRBJ2-1	15	-	-	TRBV5-1	CASSLVGSGGNEQFF	TGCGCCAGCAGCTTGGTGGGGTCAGGCGGCAATGAGCAGTTCTTC
TRBJ2-7	13	many	TRBD1	TRBV12-3/TRBV12-4	CASSFGDSYEQYF	TGTGCCAGCAGTTTCGGGGACAGCTACGAGCAGTACTTC
TRBJ2-5	15	-	TRBD2	TRBV29-1	CSVEKREALQEIQYF	TGCAGCGTTGAAAAGCGGGAGGCCCTACAAGAGATCCAGTACTTC
TRBJ1-5	15	few	-	TRBV7-6	CASSLSGSSNQPQHF	TGTGCCAGCAGCTTATCGGGCAGTAGCAATCAGCCCCAGCATTTT
TRBJ1-2	13	-	-	TRBV7-9	CASSLEGSGSYTF	TGTGCCAGCAGCTTAGAAGGGAGTGGTAGCTACACCTTC
TRBJ2-6	18	-	TRBD1	TRBV12-3/TRBV12-4	CASLSPGQRSSGANVLTF	TGTGCCAGCCTTTCGCCGGGACAGAGGTCCTCTGGGGCCAACGTCCTGACTTTC
TRBJ2-5	14	-	TRBD2	TRBV7-6	CASSPAGRPETQYF	TGTGCCAGCAGCCCGGCCGGGAGGCCAGAGACCCAGTACTTC
TRBJ2-1	13	-	TRBD1	TRBV6-2/TRBV6-3	CASSYRQGGEQFF	TGTGCCAGCAGTTACAGACAGGGTGGCGAGCAGTTCTTC
TRBJ1-1	13	-	-	TRBV6-5	CASSFTGNTEAFF	TGTGCCAGCAGTTTCACAGGGAACACTGAAGCTTTCTTT
TRBJ2-7	15	once	TRBD2	TRBV27	CASSPPAGGFFEQYF	TGTGCCAGCAGCCCTCCTGCGGGAGGTTTCTTCGAGCAGTACTTC
TRBJ2-3	19	-	TRBD2	TRBV7-3	CASSLNPGEGLLPTDTQYF	TGTGCCAGCAGCTTAAACCCGGGGGAGGGGTTACTTCCAACGGATACGCAGTATTTT